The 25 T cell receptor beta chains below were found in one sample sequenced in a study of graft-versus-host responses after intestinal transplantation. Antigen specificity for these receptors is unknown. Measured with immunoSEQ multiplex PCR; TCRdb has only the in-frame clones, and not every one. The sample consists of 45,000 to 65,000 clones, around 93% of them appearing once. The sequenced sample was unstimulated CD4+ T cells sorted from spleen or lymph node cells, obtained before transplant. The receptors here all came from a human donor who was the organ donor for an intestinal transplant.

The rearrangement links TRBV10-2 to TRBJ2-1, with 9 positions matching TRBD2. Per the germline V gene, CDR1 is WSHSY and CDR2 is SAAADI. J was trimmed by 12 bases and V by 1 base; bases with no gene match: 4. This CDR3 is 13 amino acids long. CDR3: CASSELRGGGQFF. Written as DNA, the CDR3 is TGCGCCAGCAGTGAGTTGCGGGGGGGTGGGCAGTTCTTC.

This chain's CDR3 is CASSLVGLAGGPDTQYF. CDR3 bases: TGTGCCAGCAGCTTAGTGGGACTAGCGGGGGGGCCAGATACGCAGTATTTT. The rearrangement joins TRBV7-2 to TRBJ2-3, with 16 bases fitting TRBD2. CDR1 and CDR2 from the germline V gene are SGHTA and FQGNSA. The trim removed 1 base at V and 4 bases at J, leaving 2 bases unmatched. The CDR3 runs 17 residues. Full variable domain (rest looked up from reference TRBV7-2 and TRBJ2-3): GAGVSQSPSNKVTEKGKDVELRCDPISGHTALYWYRQSLGQGLEFLIYFQGNSAPDKSGLPSDRFSAERTGGSVSTLTIQRTQQEDSAVYLCASSLVGLAGGPDTQYFGPGTRLTVL.

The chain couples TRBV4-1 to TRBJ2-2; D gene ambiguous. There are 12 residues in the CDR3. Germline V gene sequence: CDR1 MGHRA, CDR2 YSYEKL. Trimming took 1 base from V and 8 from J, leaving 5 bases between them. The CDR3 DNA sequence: TGCGCCAGCAGCCAAGTTCGGGGGGAGCTGTTTTTT. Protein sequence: CASSQVRGELFF.

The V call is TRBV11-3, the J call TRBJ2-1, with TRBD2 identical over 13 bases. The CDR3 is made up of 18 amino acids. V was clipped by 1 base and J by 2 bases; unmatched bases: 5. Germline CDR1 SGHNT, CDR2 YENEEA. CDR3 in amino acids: CASSLGLAGGLPYNEQFF. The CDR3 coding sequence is TGTGCCAGCAGCTTAGGACTAGCGGGGGGTCTCCCCTACAATGAGCAGTTCTTC.

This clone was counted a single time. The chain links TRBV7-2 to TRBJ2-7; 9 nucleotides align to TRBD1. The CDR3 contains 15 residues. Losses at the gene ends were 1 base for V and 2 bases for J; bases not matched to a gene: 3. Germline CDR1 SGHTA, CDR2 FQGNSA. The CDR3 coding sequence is TGTGCCAGCAGCTTAGAGGGACAGGGCCCCTACGAGCAGTACTTC. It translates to CASSLEGQGPYEQYF.

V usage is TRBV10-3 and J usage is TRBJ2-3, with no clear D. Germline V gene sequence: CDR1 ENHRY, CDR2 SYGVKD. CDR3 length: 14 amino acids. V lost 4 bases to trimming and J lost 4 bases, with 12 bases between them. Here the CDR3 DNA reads TGTGCCATCAGTGGTCGCCTTTCTGCAGATACGCAGTATTTT. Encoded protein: CAISGRLSADTQYF.

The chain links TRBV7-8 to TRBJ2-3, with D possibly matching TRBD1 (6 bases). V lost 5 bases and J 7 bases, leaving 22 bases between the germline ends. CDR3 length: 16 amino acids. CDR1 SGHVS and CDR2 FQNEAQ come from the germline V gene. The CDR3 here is CASSTGRTAFANTQYF. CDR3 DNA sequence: TGTGCCAGCAGCACAGGACGGACAGCCTTTGCAAATACGCAGTATTTT.

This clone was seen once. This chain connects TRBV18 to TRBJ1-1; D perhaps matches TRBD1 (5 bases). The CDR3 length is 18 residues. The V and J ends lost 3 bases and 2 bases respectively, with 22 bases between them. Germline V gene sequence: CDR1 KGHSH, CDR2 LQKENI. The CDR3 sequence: CASSPPGGYQGVNTEAFF. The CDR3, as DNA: TGTGCCAGCTCACCGCCGGGGGGTTATCAAGGGGTCAACACTGAAGCTTTCTTT.

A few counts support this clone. CDR3 sequence (DNA): TGTGCCTGGAGTAACATCCGGGACACAAATCAGCCCCAGCATTTT. Translated, it gives CAWSNIRDTNQPQHF. The chain has TRBV30 and TRBJ1-5; D perhaps matches TRBD1 (6 bases). V lost 2 bases, J lost 4 bases, and 15 bases lay in between. This CDR3 contains 15 residues. Germline V gives CDR1 GTSNPN, CDR2 SVGIG (reference sequence).

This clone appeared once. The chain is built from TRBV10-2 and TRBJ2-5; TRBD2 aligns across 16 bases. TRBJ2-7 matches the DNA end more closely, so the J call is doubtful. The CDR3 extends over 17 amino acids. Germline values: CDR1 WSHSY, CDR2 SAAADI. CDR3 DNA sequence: TGCGCCAGCGTCCCGGGACTAGCGGGGGGGCCCGGGGGCGAGCAGTACTTC. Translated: CASVPGLAGGPGGEQYF.

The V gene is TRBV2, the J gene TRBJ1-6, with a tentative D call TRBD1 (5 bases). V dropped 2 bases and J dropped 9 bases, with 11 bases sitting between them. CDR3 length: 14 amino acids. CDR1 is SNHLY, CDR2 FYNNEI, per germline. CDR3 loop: CASSERQGGSPLHF. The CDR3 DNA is TGTGCCAGCAGTGAAAGGCAGGGAGGTTCACCCCTCCACTTT.

CDR3 loop: CASSYGTRSDTQYF. The CDR3 DNA sequence: TGTGCCAGCAGTTATGGGACTAGATCAGATACGCAGTATTTT. This sequence joins TRBV6-5 and TRBJ2-3, with 8 bases matching TRBD2. V gave up 3 bases and J gave up 4 bases; unmatched junction bases: 3. This CDR3 spans 14 amino acids. Looked up from germline, CDR1 is MNHEY and CDR2 is SVGAGI.

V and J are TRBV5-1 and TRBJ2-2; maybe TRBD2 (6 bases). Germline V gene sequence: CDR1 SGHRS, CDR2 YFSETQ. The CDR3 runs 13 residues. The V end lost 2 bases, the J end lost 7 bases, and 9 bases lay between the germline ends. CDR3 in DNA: TGCGCCAGCAGCTTCCAGGGAGGCGGGGAGCTGTTTTTT. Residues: CASSFQGGGELFF.

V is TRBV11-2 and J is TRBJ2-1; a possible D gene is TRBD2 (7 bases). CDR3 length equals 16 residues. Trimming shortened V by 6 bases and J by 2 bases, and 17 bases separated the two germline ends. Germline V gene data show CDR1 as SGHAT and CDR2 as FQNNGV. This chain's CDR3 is CASRSQGGGTYNEQFF. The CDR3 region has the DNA TGTGCCAGCAGGTCTCAAGGGGGGGGGACCTACAATGAGCAGTTCTTC.

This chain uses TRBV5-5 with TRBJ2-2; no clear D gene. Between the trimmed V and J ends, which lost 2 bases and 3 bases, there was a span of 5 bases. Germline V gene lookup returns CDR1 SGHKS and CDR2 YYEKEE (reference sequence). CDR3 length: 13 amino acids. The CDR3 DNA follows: TGTGCCAGCAGCTTCGCTTACACCGGGGAGCTGTTTTTT. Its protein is CASSFAYTGELFF.

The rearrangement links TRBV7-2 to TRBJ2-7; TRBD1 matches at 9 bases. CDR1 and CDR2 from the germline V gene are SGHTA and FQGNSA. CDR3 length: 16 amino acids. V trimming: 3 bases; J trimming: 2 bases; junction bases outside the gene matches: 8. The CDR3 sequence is CASSFGDRDRAYEQYF. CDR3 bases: TGTGCCAGCAGCTTCGGGGACCGGGACAGGGCCTACGAGCAGTACTTC.

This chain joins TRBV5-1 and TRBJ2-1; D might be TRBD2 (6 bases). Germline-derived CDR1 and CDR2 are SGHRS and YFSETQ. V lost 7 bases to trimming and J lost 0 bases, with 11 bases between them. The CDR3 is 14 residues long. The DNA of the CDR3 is TGCGCCAGCTTCCTCGGGGGCTCCTACAATGAGCAGTTCTTC. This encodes CASFLGGSYNEQFF.

CDR3 DNA: TGTGCCAGCAGCCCGGGACTAGCAGATACGCAGTATTTT. It yields the protein CASSPGLADTQYF. J is TRBJ2-3 and V is TRBV5-4; 8 nucleotides match TRBD2. This CDR3 has 13 residues. Trimming cost V 4 bases and J 4 bases; bases outside gene matches: 2. CDR1 SGHNT and CDR2 YYREEE come from the germline V gene (reference sequence).

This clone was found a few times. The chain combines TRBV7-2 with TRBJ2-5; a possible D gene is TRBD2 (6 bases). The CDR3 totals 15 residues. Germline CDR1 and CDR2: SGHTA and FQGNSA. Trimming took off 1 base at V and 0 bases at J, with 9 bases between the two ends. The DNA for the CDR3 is TGTGCCAGCAGCTTAGGAGCTAGCGACCAAGAGACCCAGTACTTC. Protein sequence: CASSLGASDQETQYF.

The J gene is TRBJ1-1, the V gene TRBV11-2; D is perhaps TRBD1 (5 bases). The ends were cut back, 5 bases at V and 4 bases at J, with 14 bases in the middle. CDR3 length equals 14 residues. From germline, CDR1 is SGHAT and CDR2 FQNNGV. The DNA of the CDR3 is TGTGCCAGCAGCCCCGGGGGGGTAATCACTGAAGCTTTCTTT. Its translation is CASSPGGVITEAFF.

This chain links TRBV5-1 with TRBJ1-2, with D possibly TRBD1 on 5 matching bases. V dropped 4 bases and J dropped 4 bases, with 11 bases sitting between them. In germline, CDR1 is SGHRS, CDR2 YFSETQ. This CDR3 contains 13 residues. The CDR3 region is CASSDGAPYGYTF. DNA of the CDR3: TGCGCCAGCAGCGACGGGGCTCCCTATGGCTACACCTTC.

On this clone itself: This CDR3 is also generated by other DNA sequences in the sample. Here the CDR3 reads CASSLARAVGGAFF. CDR3 in DNA: TGTGCCAGCAGCTTAGCCCGGGCGGTTGGGGGAGCTTTCTTT. V and J are TRBV7-2 and TRBJ1-1; D possibly corresponds to TRBD1 (5 bases). V lost 0 bases and J lost 10, with 15 bases in between. The CDR3 has 14 residues. CDR1 and CDR2 (germline): SGHTA, FQGNSA.

CDR3 amino acids: CASSLKGPGETQYF. CDR3 nucleotides: TGTGCCAGCAGCTTAAAGGGCCCAGGGGAGACCCAGTACTTC. The V call is TRBV7-3, the J call TRBJ2-5, with D possibly TRBD1 on 5 matching bases. Trimming removed 1 base at V and 5 bases at J, with 11 bases between. This CDR3 has 14 residues. CDR1 and CDR2 (germline): SGHTA, FQGTGA.

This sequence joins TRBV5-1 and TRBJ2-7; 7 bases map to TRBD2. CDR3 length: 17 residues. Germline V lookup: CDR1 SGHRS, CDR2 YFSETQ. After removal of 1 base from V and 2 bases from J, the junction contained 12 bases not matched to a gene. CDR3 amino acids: CASSLLGPGLPTYEQYF. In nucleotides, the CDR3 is TGCGCCAGCAGCTTGCTCGGCCCGGGACTACCCACCTACGAGCAGTACTTC.

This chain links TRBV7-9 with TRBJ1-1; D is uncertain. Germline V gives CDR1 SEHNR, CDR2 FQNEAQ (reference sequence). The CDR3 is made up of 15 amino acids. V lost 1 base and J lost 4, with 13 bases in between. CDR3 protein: CASSLGMALGTEAFF. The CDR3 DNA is TGTGCCAGCAGCTTAGGAATGGCCCTGGGCACTGAAGCTTTCTTT.